Listed below are T cell receptor beta chains from one sample, sequenced in a study of cytomegalovirus exposure and HLA in healthy donors. The data were produced by immunoSEQ multiplex PCR, yet TCRdb's version contains in-frame clones alone and is incomplete. The sample has 120,000 or so clones, about 90% seen once. The sequenced material came from PBMCs. These receptors all come from a woman between 18 and 29 years old in good health and CMV-seronegative. Each CDR3 is given with its conserved first and last residue. D genes are given only for firm matches. The size entry is marked missing in some rows and otherwise reads once, few, many or a size class.

TRBJ2-7 | NA | TRBV30 | NA | TGTGCCTGGAGTCATAGGAAGCGGCCTTCCTACGAGCAGTACTTC | CAWSHRKRPSYEQYF
TRBJ2-7 | NA | TRBV7-2 | once | TGTGCCAGCAGCTTCGGTATAGATTACGAGCAGTACTTC | CASSFGIDYEQYF
TRBJ1-4 | NA | TRBV2 | NA | TGTGCCAGCCAACGCGGCAGGGCCCCAACTAATGAAAAACTGTTTTTT | CASQRGRAPTNEKLFF
TRBJ2-3 | NA | TRBV7-3 | NA | TGTGCCAGCAGCTTAGGAGGAGCCACAGATACGCAGTATTTT | CASSLGGATDTQYF
TRBJ1-5 | TRBD1 | TRBV19 | NA | TGTGCCAGTAGTGCCAGACAGGGGTTTAATCAGCCCCAGCATTTT | CASSARQGFNQPQHF
TRBJ1-5 | NA | TRBV9 | NA | TGTGCCAGCAGCGTAGATCCGCAGGGGAATCAGCCCCAGCATTTT | CASSVDPQGNQPQHF
TRBJ2-2 | TRBD1 | TRBV5-1 | NA | TGCGCCAGCAGCCGTATGAACAGGGGCGCCGGCAACACCGGGGAGCTGTTTTTT | CASSRMNRGAGNTGELFF
TRBJ2-7 | NA | TRBV2 | NA | TGTGCCAGCAGTTCAATTGGACTCGGCGAGCAGTACTTC | CASSSIGLGEQYF
TRBJ2-1 | TRBD2 | TRBV27 | NA | TGTGCCAGCAGTTCCGGGACTAGCGGGGTGTCGGGGCAGTTCTTC | CASSSGTSGVSGQFF
TRBJ2-7 | TRBD2 | TRBV5-1 | once | TGCGCCAGCACCCGGACTAGCGGGAGAGTGAATTCCTACGAGCAGTACTTC | CASTRTSGRVNSYEQYF
TRBJ1-1 | TRBD1 | TRBV6-1 | NA | TGTGCCAGCAGTGGCGACAGGGTTGAAGCTTTCTTT | CASSGDRVEAFF
TRBJ2-1 | TRBD2 | TRBV7-9 | NA | TGTGCCAGCAGCCCCGGGACTAGCGGGAGGGGCGATGAGCAGTTCTTC | CASSPGTSGRGDEQFF
TRBJ2-3 | NA | TRBV5-4 | once | TGTGCCAGCAGCTCAGACACAGATACGCAGTATTTT | CASSSDTDTQYF
TRBJ2-5 | NA | TRBV15 | NA | TGTGCCACCAGCAGAGATTGGGCCAGCGGCCAAGAGACCCAGTACTTC | CATSRDWASGQETQYF
TRBJ2-1 | TRBD2 | TRBV7-9 | NA | TGTGCCAGCAGCTTAGCGAATTCGCGGGAGGGCCTTGATGAGCAGTTCTTC | CASSLANSREGLDEQFF
TRBJ1-2 | TRBD1 | TRBV4-1 | NA | TGCGCCAGCAGCCTAGGACAGGGGGCGATGGGCTATGGCTACACCTTC | CASSLGQGAMGYGYTF
TRBJ2-2 | NA | TRBV7-7 | NA | TGTGCTAGCAGCACACGACGGGACACCGGGGAGCTGTTTTTT | CASSTRRDTGELFF
TRBJ2-3 | TRBD1 | TRBV7-8 | NA | TGTGCCAGCAGCCCGGGACAGGGGTGGAGCACAGATACGCAGTATTTT | CASSPGQGWSTDTQYF
TRBJ2-3 | NA | TRBV9 | NA | TGTGCCAGCAGCGTCGTCGGGAATCTAAACACAGATACGCAGTATTTT | CASSVVGNLNTDTQYF
TRBJ1-1 | TRBD1 | TRBV28 | NA | TGTGCCAGCAGTTCCGGGACAGGGGGGATCACTGAAGCTTTCTTT | CASSSGTGGITEAFF
TRBJ2-7 | TRBD1 | TRBV9 | NA | TGTGCCAGCAGCGAGGGACAGGGGAGCTCCTACGAGCAGTACTTC | CASSEGQGSSYEQYF
TRBJ2-6 | NA | TRBV5-8 | NA | TGTGCCAGCAGCTTGGCCAGGGCTGGGGCCAACGTCCTGACTTTC | CASSLARAGANVLTF
TRBJ1-1 | TRBD1 | TRBV30 | few | TGTGCCTGGAGTGTGGGACAGGGGGCTTTCTTT | CAWSVGQGAFF
TRBJ2-6 | NA | TRBV28 | NA | TGTGCCAGCACCAGGGGAGTCCTCCTCTCTGGGGCCAACGTCCTGACTTTC | CASTRGVLLSGANVLTF
TRBJ2-7 | NA | TRBV9 | once | TGTGCCAGCAGCCCTCAGACAGCCTCCTACGAGCAGTACTTC | CASSPQTASYEQYF
TRBJ2-3 | TRBD2 | TRBV19 | NA | TGTGCCAGTAGTAGGGACTACAGCACAGATACGCAGTATTTT | CASSRDYSTDTQYF
TRBJ2-1 | TRBD2 | TRBV27 | NA | TGTGCCAGCAGTTTCGGGGGGACGTACAATGAGCAGTTCTTC | CASSFGGTYNEQFF
TRBJ1-4 | NA | TRBV5-1 | NA | TGCGCCAGCAGCAGGGAAGGCTCTAGGGGATCAGCTAATGAAAAACTGTTTTTT | CASSREGSRGSANEKLFF
TRBJ1-5 | NA | TRBV28 | NA | TGTGCCAGCAGTCCACCTAACGTACAGGGCGCTAGCAATCAGCCCCAGCATTTT | CASSPPNVQGASNQPQHF
TRBJ2-1 | TRBD2 | TRBV19 | NA | TGTGCCAGTAGTGTCAGACTAGCGGGGATCCCTGGGAATGAGCAGTTCTTC | CASSVRLAGIPGNEQFF
TRBJ2-2 | TRBD2 | TRBV27 | NA | TGTGCCAGCAGTTTAAGGGTTCTAGCGGGAGGGCAGTTTTCCGGGGAGCTGTTTTTT | CASSLRVLAGGQFSGELFF
TRBJ1-5 | NA | TRBV18 | NA | TGTGCCAGCTCACGCATTAGATCGTTGAACGGGGAGGCCCAGCATTTT | CASSRIRSLNGEAQHF
TRBJ1-1 | NA | TRBV5-1 | NA | TGCGCCAGCAGCCATAGCAGCGGGAACACTGAAGCTTTCTTT | CASSHSSGNTEAFF
TRBJ1-2 | TRBD1 | TRBV7-2 | NA | TGTGCCAGCAGCGAAAACAGGGGCTATGGCTACACCTTC | CASSENRGYGYTF
TRBJ2-1 | TRBD2 | TRBV9 | once | TGTGCCAGCAGCACTAGCGGGAGCTCCTACAATGAGCAGTTCTTC | CASSTSGSSYNEQFF
TRBJ2-2 | TRBD2 | TRBV2 | NA | TGTGCCAGCAGTGAACCGGGACTAGCGGGAGGATCCACCGGGGAGCTGTTTTTT | CASSEPGLAGGSTGELFF
TRBJ1-4 | NA | TRBV14 | NA | TGTGCCAGCAGCCATCAGGCGGGAAGGTCTAATGAAAAACTGTTTTTT | CASSHQAGRSNEKLFF
TRBJ2-3 | NA | TRBV20-1 | NA | TGCAGTGCGGCCTCCCTGGATACGCAGTATTTT | CSAASLDTQYF
TRBJ1-1 | NA | TRBV30 | NA | TGTGCCTGGAGCTCCCCCCCGTGGAACACTGAAGCTTTCTTT | CAWSSPPWNTEAFF
TRBJ1-6 | TRBD1 | TRBV6-4 | NA | TGTGCCAGCAGTACGACAGGGTTAAATTCACCCCTCCACTTT | CASSTTGLNSPLHF
TRBJ2-7 | NA | TRBV28 | NA | TGTGCCAGCAGTACAGGGAGATCCTACGAGCAGTACTTC | CASSTGRSYEQYF
TRBJ1-6 | NA | TRBV5-1 | NA | TGCGCCAGTGCTCGGGTCGCGGGGGTCTCTAGGAATTCACCCCTCCACTTT | CASARVAGVSRNSPLHF
TRBJ1-1 | NA | TRBV5-1 | NA | TGCGCCAGCAGCTTGGGGGAAGGGGGCACTGAAGCTTTCTTT | CASSLGEGGTEAFF
TRBJ1-2 | NA | TRBV18 | once | TGTGCCAGCTCACCGGACAGATCTACTAACTATGGCTACACCTTC | CASSPDRSTNYGYTF
TRBJ1-1 | NA | TRBV19 | once | TGTGCCAGTAGTCCAAGCGGGGACACTGAAGCTTTCTTT | CASSPSGDTEAFF
TRBJ1-1 | NA | TRBV15 | few | TGTGCCACCAGCAGGTCTTGGGCCTACACTGAAGCTTTCTTT | CATSRSWAYTEAFF
TRBJ2-1 | TRBD2 | TRBV5-6 | once | TGTGCCAGCAGCTTCGGTCCTAGCGGTTATGAGCAGTTCTTC | CASSFGPSGYEQFF
TRBJ2-5 | NA | TRBV28 | NA | TGTGCCAGCAGCCAGGGCACGGAGACCCAGTACTTC | CASSQGTETQYF
TRBJ1-2 | TRBD1 | TRBV28 | NA | TGTGCCAGCAGTTCGCCCCATCCGGGACAGAGCTATGGCTACACCTTC | CASSSPHPGQSYGYTF
TRBJ1-5 | NA | TRBV28 | NA | TGTGCCAGCAGTCTACAGGGAAATCAGCCCCAGCATTTT | CASSLQGNQPQHF
TRBJ1-5 | NA | TRBV6-6 | NA | TGTGCCAGCAGTTACGCTCACAGGGTCGATCAGCCCCAGCATTTT | CASSYAHRVDQPQHF
TRBJ2-7 | TRBD1 | TRBV13 | NA | TGTGCCAGCAGTCATGGTGGGGACAGCTCCTACGAGCAGTACTTC | CASSHGGDSSYEQYF
TRBJ2-7 | NA | TRBV12-2 | NA | TGTGCAAGTCGCACAGAAGGACTAGCCGCATTCGAGGGGCAGTACTTC | CASRTEGLAAFEGQYF
TRBJ2-5 | TRBD2 | TRBV5-6 | NA | TGTGCCAGCAGCTTGGCCCCAGCGGGGGGCCTCTACCAAGAGACCCAGTACTTC | CASSLAPAGGLYQETQYF